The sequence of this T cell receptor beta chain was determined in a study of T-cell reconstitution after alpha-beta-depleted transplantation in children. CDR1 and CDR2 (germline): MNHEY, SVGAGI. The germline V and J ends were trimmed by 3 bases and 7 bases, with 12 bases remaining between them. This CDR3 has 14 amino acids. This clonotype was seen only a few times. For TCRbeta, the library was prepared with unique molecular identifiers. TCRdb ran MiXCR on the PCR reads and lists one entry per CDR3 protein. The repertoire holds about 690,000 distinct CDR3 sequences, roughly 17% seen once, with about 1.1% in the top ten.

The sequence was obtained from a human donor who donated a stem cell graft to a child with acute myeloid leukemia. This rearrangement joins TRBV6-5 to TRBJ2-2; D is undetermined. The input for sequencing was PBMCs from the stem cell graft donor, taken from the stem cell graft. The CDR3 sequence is CASSYSFTGGELFF. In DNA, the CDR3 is TGTGCCAGCAGTTATTCCTTTACTGGCGGGGAGCTGTTTTTT.